This T cell receptor beta chain is drawn from a study of Graves' ophthalmopathy and Graves' hyperthyroidism. TCR beta CDR3 amplification used RNA transcripts. Second-round multiplex PCR came after first-round RT-PCR with HTBI primers. TCRdb independently ran MiXCR on the multiplex PCR reads; one entry per CDR3 protein. The table has about 210,000 distinct CDR3 sequences, under 30% seen once; the top ten hold approximately 8.2%. This clonotype was detected ten times or more. The germline CDR1 and CDR2 sequences are LNHDA and SQIVND (reference sequence). This CDR3 comprises 16 residues. Trimming left V 3 bases short and J 5 bases short, with 19 bases between.

The sample comprised peripheral blood. This TCR was recovered from a man aged 50 or older with Graves' ophthalmopathy. The chain joins TRBV19 to TRBJ1-2; possibly TRBD1 for D (5 bases). The CDR3 loop reads CASSIKGDGTFYGYTF. DNA of the CDR3: TGTGCCAGTAGTATTAAGGGTGATGGGACGTTTTATGGCTACACCTTC. Using reference TRBV19 and TRBJ1-2 for the parts outside the CDR3, the full variable domain is DGGITQSPKYLFRKEGQNVTLSCEQNLNHDAMYWYRQDPGQGLRLIYYSQIVNDFQKGDIAEGYSVSREKKESFPLTVTSAQKNPTAFYLCASSIKGDGTFYGYTFGSGTRLTVV.